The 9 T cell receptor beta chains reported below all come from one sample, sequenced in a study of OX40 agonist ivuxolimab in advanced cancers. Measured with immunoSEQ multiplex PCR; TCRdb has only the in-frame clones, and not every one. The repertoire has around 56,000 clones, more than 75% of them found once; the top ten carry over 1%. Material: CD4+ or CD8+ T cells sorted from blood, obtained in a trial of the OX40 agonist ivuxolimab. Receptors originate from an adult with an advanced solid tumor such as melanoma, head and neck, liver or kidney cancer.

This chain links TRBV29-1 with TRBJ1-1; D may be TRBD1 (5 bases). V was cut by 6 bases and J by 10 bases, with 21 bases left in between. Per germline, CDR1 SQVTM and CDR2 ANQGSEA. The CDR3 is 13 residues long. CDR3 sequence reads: CSVSLRVENGAFF. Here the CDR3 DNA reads TGCAGCGTGTCACTCAGGGTGGAGAATGGAGCTTTCTTT.

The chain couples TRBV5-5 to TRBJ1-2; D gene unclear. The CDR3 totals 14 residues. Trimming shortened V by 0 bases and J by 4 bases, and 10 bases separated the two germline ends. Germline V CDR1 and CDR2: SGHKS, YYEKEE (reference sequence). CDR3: CASSLGGRSYGYTF. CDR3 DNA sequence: TGTGCCAGCAGCTTGGGGGGAAGGAGCTATGGCTACACCTTC.

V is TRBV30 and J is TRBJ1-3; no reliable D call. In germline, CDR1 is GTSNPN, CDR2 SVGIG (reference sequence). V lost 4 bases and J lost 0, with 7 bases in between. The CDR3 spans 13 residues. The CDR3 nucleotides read TGTGCCTGGAACCGCCACTCTGGAAACACCATATATTTT. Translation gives CAWNRHSGNTIYF.

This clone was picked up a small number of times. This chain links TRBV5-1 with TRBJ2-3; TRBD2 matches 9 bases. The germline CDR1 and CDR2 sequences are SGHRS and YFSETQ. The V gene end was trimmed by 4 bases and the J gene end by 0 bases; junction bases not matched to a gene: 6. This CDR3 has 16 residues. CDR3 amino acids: CASSIQTSGSTDTQYF. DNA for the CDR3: TGCGCCAGCAGCATCCAGACTAGCGGTAGCACAGATACGCAGTATTTT.

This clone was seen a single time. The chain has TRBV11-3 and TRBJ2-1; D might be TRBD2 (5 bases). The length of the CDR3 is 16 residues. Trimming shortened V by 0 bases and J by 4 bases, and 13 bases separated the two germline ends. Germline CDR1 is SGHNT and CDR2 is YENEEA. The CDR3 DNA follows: TGTGCCAGCAGCTTAGAATCGCGGGTGTGGTACAATGAGCAGTTCTTC. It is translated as CASSLESRVWYNEQFF.

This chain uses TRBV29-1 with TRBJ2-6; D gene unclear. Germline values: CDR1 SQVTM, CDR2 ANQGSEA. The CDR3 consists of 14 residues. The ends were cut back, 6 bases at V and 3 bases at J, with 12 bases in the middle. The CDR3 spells CSVKILGGANVLTF. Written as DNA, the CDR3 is TGCAGCGTGAAGATCCTGGGTGGGGCCAACGTCCTGACTTTC.

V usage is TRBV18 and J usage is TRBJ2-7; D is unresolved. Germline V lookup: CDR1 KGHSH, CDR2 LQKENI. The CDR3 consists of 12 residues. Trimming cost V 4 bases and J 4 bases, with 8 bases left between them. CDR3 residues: CASSLDGYEQYF. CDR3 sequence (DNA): TGTGCCAGCTCACTGGACGGATACGAGCAGTACTTC. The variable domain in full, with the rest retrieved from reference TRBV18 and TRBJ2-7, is NAGVMQNPRHLVRRRGQEARLRCSPMKGHSHVYWYRQLPEEGLKFMVYLQKENIIDESGMPKERFSAEFPKEGPSILRIQQVVRGDSAAYFCASSLDGYEQYFGPGTRLTVT.

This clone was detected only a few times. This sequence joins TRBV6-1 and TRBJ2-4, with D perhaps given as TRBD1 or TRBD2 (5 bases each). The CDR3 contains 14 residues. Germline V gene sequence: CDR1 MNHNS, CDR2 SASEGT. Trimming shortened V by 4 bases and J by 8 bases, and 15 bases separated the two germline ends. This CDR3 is CASSGGTGVYIQYF. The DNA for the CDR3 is TGTGCCAGCAGTGGAGGGACGGGCGTGTACATTCAGTACTTC.

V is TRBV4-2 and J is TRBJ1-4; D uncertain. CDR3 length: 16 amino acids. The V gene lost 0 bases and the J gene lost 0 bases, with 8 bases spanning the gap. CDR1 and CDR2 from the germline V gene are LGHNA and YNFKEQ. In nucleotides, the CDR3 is TGTGCCAGCAGCCAAGAAACCCCAGCAACTAATGAAAAACTGTTTTTT. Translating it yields CASSQETPATNEKLFF.